This T cell receptor beta chain is from a study of regulatory T cells in long-lasting Graves disease (dated by TCRdb to the early 2020s). At the level of the whole study: Patients with newly diagnosed Graves' disease had been on antithyroid drugs for under 3 months. The study was registered as a clinical trial and conducted in China. This study used TCR sequencing and RNA sequencing of peripheral blood to compare persistent Graves' disease patients against newly diagnosed Graves' disease patients. A total of about 33 samples underwent TCR sequencing: about 13 from persistent and roughly 20 from newly diagnosed Graves' disease patients.

The sample's time point, from its label and the paper: newly diagnosed GD, antithyroid drugs for less than 3 months. For both TCR sequencing and RNA sequencing, RNA was extracted from PBMCs in TRIzol. The diagnosis of Graves' disease followed American Thyroid Association guidelines. Patients for the study were recruited at an endocrinology department in Xi'an, China. From each patient, 8 to 10 milliliters of peripheral blood was collected into an EDTA anticoagulant tube. Ficoll Paque Plus density gradient separation was used to isolate PBMCs, and no further T cell sorting was done. RNA quality was checked with an Agilent 2100 Bioanalyzer and agarose gel, and concentration with a NanoDrop 2000. Receptor libraries were prepared by multiplex PCR. The instrument was an Illumina HiSeq 4000. iRepertoire HTBI primers and Arm-PCR amplification of CDR3 regions were used to construct TCR beta libraries. Before sequencing, the PCR products underwent gel purification. Per the original workflow: Gene usage analysis of CDR3 amino acid clonotypes used the 62 TRBV and 14 to 15 TRBJ segments found across samples. COPE and FqMerger were used to merge the filtered high-quality paired reads into contigs. BLAST was used to align contigs to IMGT TRBV, TRBD and TRBJ reference genes, and CDR3 was defined according to IMGT. Any clonotype with a frequency above 0.1% was counted as a highly expanded clone. Shannon entropy was used to measure repertoire diversity, and the Gini coefficient was used to measure V-J evenness. A clonotype was considered public if more than one individual shared it. The public reads were reanalyzed by TCRdb: fastp trimming at Q25, MiXCR alignment, in-frame beta chains only. Each entry is one CDR3 protein sequence, shown with its most common DNA and genes. V and J calls and clone size were set by TCRdb, not the authors. Here the sample has roughly 350,000 distinct CDR3 sequences; around 15% occur a single time. 20% of the sample comes from the top ten.

From the cysteine up to the phenylalanine, the CDR3 has a length of 16 residues. Only the CDR3 DNA stays, 48 bases, in frame from base 1. According to the germline V gene (reference sequence), CDR1 reads DFQATT and CDR2 reads SNEGSKA. Cut back by 5 bases and 0 bases, the V and J ends lie 17 bases apart. Overall study results and their limits: Sequencing and analysis were restricted to the TCR beta chain. Only peripheral blood was studied, because thyroid tissue, the primary lesion, was inaccessible. As a limitation, the authors acknowledged that the small sample size may reduce accuracy. Persistent disease showed preferential use of TRBV28, TRBJ1-2 and TRBJ2-5, whereas newly diagnosed disease favored TRBV20-1 and TRBJ2-1. Persistent Graves' disease patients showed lower TCR Shannon entropy and fewer highly expanded clones than newly diagnosed patients, suggesting clonal expansion. A larger number of public clonotypes was shared among persistent patients (more than 2,500) than among newly diagnosed patients (about 990).

On this clonotype: Its antigen is not yet known. Base quality data are lacking; no much larger clone is found one base away.

In addition, the sample was reused for a study of T cells in Graves' hyperthyroidism and ophthalmopathy. The second investigation adds: Graves' hyperthyroidism was defined as stable when no progression to ophthalmopathy occurred over 18 months of follow-up. The hyperthyroidism patients were between 18 and 65 years old and newly diagnosed, with a disease duration of less than 2 months. Exclusion was applied to patients with uncontrolled infections, other autoimmune diseases, pregnancy or lactation. Diagnoses relied on clinical symptoms, serum thyroxine and TRAb, thyroid ultrasound and orbital computed tomography. The first round of RT-PCR for the TCR CDR3 was performed with the HTBI primer set and the Qiagen OneStep RT-PCR kit. Most expanded thyroid clonotypes (frequency above 0.001) were also detected in blood, suggesting blood repertoires may reflect thyroid immune responses. A 13 V-J signature model separated ophthalmopathy from stable hyperthyroidism, with 87.88% sensitivity and 81.08% specificity in cross-validation and 80%/75% in testing. In validation, the model predicted progression to ophthalmopathy with approximately 71% sensitivity and less than 80% specificity, a median of about six months before onset. TCR V-J signatures able to tell the groups apart were searched for in a discovery cohort of 90 to 100 patients, of whom more than 40 had Graves' ophthalmopathy and about 55 had stable Graves' hyperthyroidism. Whether ophthalmopathy could be predicted prospectively was tested in an independent validation cohort made up of 18 to 20 hyperthyroidism patients plus 17 patients who later progressed to ophthalmopathy. For training and testing, the 100 patients in the discovery cohort were randomly divided in a 7:3 ratio. Thyroid tissue and blood T-cell repertoires from six Graves' hyperthyroidism patients were also compared in the study. Once sampling was done, hyperthyroidism patients were given methimazole at a starting dose of 30 mg daily, whereas ophthalmopathy patients were given high-dose intravenous methylprednisolone. A second multiplex PCR round built the libraries, followed by size selection and purification. Libraries were sequenced paired-end with 100 bp reads on an Illumina HiSeq2000. SOAPnuke was used to process the raw data, throwing out any read that contained adapters or uncalled bases, had a mean Phred below 15, or lacked an exact constant-primer or identifier match. COPE v1.2.5 was used to merge high-quality paired reads, and clonotypes were defined as unique nucleotide sequences. MiTCR v1.1 was used to align the clonotypes against IMGT TRBV, TRBD and TRBJ reference segments. Only V-J combinations with frequency above 0.0001, covering about 99% of repertoires, were analysed. The TCS score was defined as the ratio of F50 (clonal expansion) to E x V (chaos), calculated using BLOSUM62-based TCRdist between CDR3 peptides within each V-J. Welch's t-statistics and random forest reduced around 510 V-J features to about 12, which were used in a naive Bayes classifier (R e1071). Sample size was not statistically predetermined, and investigators were not blinded to group allocation. According to the paper, TCR Vbeta CDR3 sequencing was carried out on some 140 peripheral blood samples, which came from 40 to 45 ophthalmopathy, around 74 hyperthyroidism and around 17 progressor patients.

The source of this sequence is a woman younger than 30 with Graves disease. Donor details come from another sample of the same person, matched by shared clones. This chain joins TRBV20-1 to TRBJ1-3, with no reliable assignment of the D segment. This sample comprised peripheral blood mononuclear cells (PBMCs), obtained at new diagnosis, from a patient treated with antithyroid drugs. The sequence in DNA is TGCAGTGCTTTTACGGTCTCAAGACTCTCTGGAAACACCATATATTTT. Translated, it gives CSAFTVSRLSGNTIYF.